This T cell receptor (beta chain) was sequenced for a study of cytomegalovirus exposure and HLA in healthy donors. The CDR3 sequence is 14 residues long. Trimming cost V 1 base and J 2 bases, with 8 bases left between them. The germline CDR1 and CDR2 sequences are SGHTA and FQGNSA. This clone was found a few times. A multiplex PCR was run with 60 Vbeta primers and 13 Jbeta primers. Profiled with immunoSEQ multiplex PCR; TCRdb holds only in-frame clones, not every one. The top ten clones hold approximately 3.9% of a sample with hundreds of thousands of clones, approximately 80% of them seen once. The TCR sequence derives from a male donor in good health and CMV-seronegative. The J gene is TRBJ1-1, the V gene TRBV7-2; D possibly corresponds to TRBD1 (6 bases). The sample comprised PBMCs. As DNA, the CDR3 is TGTGCCAGCAGCTTAGAACAGGGCAACACTGAAGCTTTCTTT. Protein product: CASSLEQGNTEAFF.